The rows below give T cell receptor beta chains drawn from one sample of a study of beta chain features in type 1 diabetes. Libraries were prepared by immunoSEQ multiplex PCR; TCRdb keeps only in-frame clonotypes and omits some of them. The data show 620,000 or so clones, with roughly a sixth seen just once and approximately 0.099% held by the top ten. The sequencing sample was made of naive CD4+ T cells from blood. Every receptor here comes from a man between 18 and 29 years old in good health. Each CDR3 is given with its conserved first and last residue. D genes are given only for firm matches. Size values are once, few and many counts, or a class for expanded clones, and some rows have none.

d_call clone_size j_call v_call cdr3_aa cdr3_nt
- - TRBJ1-2 TRBV6-5 CASMGRLLNYGYTF TGTGCCAGCATGGGACGGCTACTCAACTATGGCTACACCTTC
- - TRBJ1-1 TRBV7-2 CASSLVRGLNTEAFF TGTGCCAGCAGCTTAGTGCGGGGGTTGAACACTGAAGCTTTCTTT
TRBD1 - TRBJ1-1 TRBV5-1 CASSSDRGVIAFF TGCGCCAGCAGCTCGGACAGGGGTGTTATTGCTTTCTTT
- few TRBJ1-1 TRBV2 CASTENRPNTEAFF TGTGCCAGCACCGAAAATCGACCGAACACTGAAGCTTTCTTT
- few TRBJ2-5 TRBV5-4 CASSWPRGSSGETQYF TGTGCCAGCAGCTGGCCCAGGGGAAGCTCGGGGGAGACCCAGTACTTC
- - TRBJ1-1 TRBV27 CASTRRGGNTEAFF TGTGCCAGCACCCGCCGTGGGGGAAACACTGAAGCTTTCTTT
TRBD2 - TRBJ2-1 TRBV5-1 CASSLAPSGGLNEQFF TGCGCCAGCAGCTTGGCCCCTAGCGGGGGGCTCAATGAGCAGTTCTTC
- - TRBJ2-7 TRBV27 CASSSYPQGRRVAYEQYF TGTGCCAGCAGTTCCTACCCACAGGGTAGGCGGGTAGCCTACGAGCAGTACTTC
- - TRBJ2-2 TRBV6-5 CASSYAGAGTGELFF TGTGCCAGCAGCTACGCAGGGGCCGGCACCGGGGAGCTGTTTTTT
TRBD1 - TRBJ2-5 TRBV18 CASSPDRRQETQYF TGTGCCAGCTCACCGGACAGGAGACAAGAGACCCAGTACTTC
- few TRBJ2-5 TRBV9 CASSVGGGFQETQYF TGTGCCAGCAGCGTAGGCGGGGGCTTCCAAGAGACCCAGTACTTC
- many TRBJ2-7 TRBV5-6 CASSLDRVRQYF TGTGCCAGCAGCTTGGACCGGGTTCGGCAGTACTTC
- few TRBJ1-4 TRBV7-9 CASSLPSGDTNEKLFF TGTGCCAGCAGCCTCCCCTCCGGGGACACCAATGAAAAACTGTTTTTT
TRBD2 few TRBJ2-1 TRBV5-1 CASSLGASGSYNEQFF TGCGCCAGCAGCTTGGGGGCTAGCGGGAGCTACAATGAGCAGTTCTTC
TRBD1 - TRBJ1-2 TRBV5-4 CASSSGSQGASPYGYTF TGTGCCAGCAGCTCTGGGTCACAGGGGGCGTCTCCCTATGGCTACACCTTC
- few TRBJ2-4 TRBV7-2 CASSLAGPQNIQYF TGTGCCAGCAGCTTAGCAGGGCCCCAAAACATTCAGTACTTC
TRBD2 - TRBJ2-2 TRBV7-2 CASSLIAGGPTGELFF TGTGCCAGCAGCTTAATAGCGGGGGGGCCCACCGGGGAGCTGTTTTTT
- - TRBJ1-5 TRBV2 CASSGRGSQPQHF TGTGCCAGCAGCGGCAGGGGTTCTCAGCCCCAGCATTTT
TRBD1 - TRBJ1-5 TRBV7-2 CASSPDRAGNQPQHF TGTGCCAGCAGCCCGGACAGGGCGGGCAATCAGCCCCAGCATTTT
- - TRBJ2-3 TRBV28 CASKLALTDTQYF TGTGCCAGCAAGCTAGCTCTCACAGATACGCAGTATTTT
- - TRBJ2-1 TRBV2 CASSDNRWGNEQFF TGTGCCAGCAGTGACAATAGGTGGGGCAATGAGCAGTTCTTC
- - TRBJ1-3 TRBV10-3 CAISEWAGTGNTIYF TGTGCCATCAGTGAGTGGGCGGGAACTGGAAACACCATATATTTT